Presented here are 13 T cell receptor beta chains from one specimen sequenced in a study of shared clonotypes between healthy human individuals (TCRdb year 2020). Library creation used the immunoSEQ multiplex PCR assay. The source is immuneACCESS, and TCRdb retained only in-frame sequences with V and J called. Part of the clones is not carried over; for the studies checked, unresolved V genes explain less than half of this, and the remainder is unexplained. This sample gives about 490,000 clones in total; over 60% of them show up just once. The ten most abundant clones make up 10% to 15% of the sample. The sample comprised PBMCs. The origin of the receptors is a woman in her forties in good health. Some clones in this sample may be carry-over from other donors' samples.

CDR3 protein: CASSTGRETQYF. DNA of the CDR3: TGTGCCAGTAGTACGGGACGAGAGACCCAGTACTTC. The chain joins TRBV19 to TRBJ2-5, with D perhaps being TRBD1 or TRBD2 (5 bases each). The CDR3 loop spans 12 amino acids. V lost 4 bases to trimming and J lost 4 bases, with 7 bases between them. CDR1 and CDR2 from the germline V gene are LNHDA and SQIVND (reference sequence).

This clone was seen more than once but under ten times. V usage is TRBV2 and J usage is TRBJ1-4; 8 bases agree with TRBD1. V shed 5 bases, J shed 14 bases, and the junction held 4 bases outside the gene matches. The germline CDR1 and CDR2 sequences are SNHLY and FYNNEI. This CDR3 has 11 residues. CDR3 DNA sequence: TGTGCCAGCAGTTACAGGGGGAGTCTGTTTTTT. As protein: CASSYRGSLFF.

The chain has TRBV9 and TRBJ2-5; TRBD1 might be the D (6 bases). Germline V CDR1 and CDR2: SGDLS, YYNGEE. Trimming removed 0 bases at V and 3 bases at J, with 15 bases between. CDR3 size: 16 residues. This CDR3 reads CASSVGTGISKETQYF. Written as DNA, the CDR3 is TGTGCCAGCAGCGTAGGCACAGGGATCTCCAAAGAGACCCAGTACTTC.

This clone occurred many times. V gene TRBV2 combines with J gene TRBJ2-3; possible D gene TRBD1, 5 bases. The CDR3 extends over 14 amino acids. The germline V and J ends were trimmed by 8 bases and 2 bases, with 14 bases remaining between them. CDR1 and CDR2 (germline): SNHLY, FYNNEI. The CDR3 sequence: CASRDSLYTDTQYF. The CDR3 region has the DNA TGTGCCAGCCGCGACAGCCTCTACACAGATACGCAGTATTTT.

The CDR3 region has the DNA TGTGCCAGCAGCCGGGTGGCGGGAGTCAGCAATGAGCAGTTCTTC. Protein sequence: CASSRVAGVSNEQFF. The chain joins TRBV7-9 to TRBJ2-1; 7 bases map to TRBD2. Germline V gene lookup returns CDR1 SEHNR and CDR2 FQNEAQ (reference sequence). With 5 bases clipped from V and 6 bases from J, the junction kept 10 bases outside the gene matches. The CDR3 length is 15 residues. Together with reference TRBV7-9 and TRBJ2-1, the CDR3 gives the full variable domain: DTGVSQNPRHKITKRGQNVTFRCDPISEHNRLYWYRQTLGQGPEFLTYFQNEAQLEKSRLLSDRFSAERPKGSFSTLEIQRTEQGDSAMYLCASSRVAGVSNEQFFGPGTRLTVL.

Notes on this clone: A much larger clone is a single base away; this may be a read error. V is TRBV5-6 and J is TRBJ1-1; 7 positions agree with TRBD1. CDR1 and CDR2 from the germline V gene are SGHDT and YYEEEE. The length of the CDR3 is 15 residues. The CDR3 DNA reads TGTGCCAGCAGCCCCTTGGGACAGACGAACACTGAAGCTTCCTTT. Protein: CASSPLGQTNTEASF.

The gene calls are TRBV20-1 and TRBJ2-5; D is ambiguous. The J call may be wrong; the DNA end is better matched by TRBJ2-7. The CDR3 is 11 amino acids. Germline assignment: CDR1 DFQATT and CDR2 SNEGSKA (reference sequence). The CDR3 DNA reads as TGCAGTGCTAGTCTCTCCTACGAGCAGTACTTC. Translation: CSASLSYEQYF.

This sequence joins TRBV28 and TRBJ1-1; a possible D gene is TRBD1 (6 bases). Germline V gene lookup returns CDR1 MDHEN and CDR2 SYDVKM. The CDR3 runs to 15 residues. Trimming cost V 2 bases and J 0 bases, with 10 bases left between them. The CDR3 DNA follows: TGTGCCAGCAGTTTACCAGGGGCCCTGAACACTGAAGCTTTCTTT. It encodes CASSLPGALNTEAFF.

This clone was found a few times. The V gene is TRBV5-1, the J gene TRBJ2-7; 8 nucleotides agree with TRBD1. This CDR3 comprises 13 residues. The J segment lost 6 bases and the V segment lost 0 bases, leaving 2 bases of the junction unmatched. Looked up from germline, CDR1 is SGHRS and CDR2 is YFSETQ. The DNA of the CDR3 is TGCGCCAGCAGCTTGGCTACAGGGGGCGAGCAGTACTTC. Translated: CASSLATGGEQYF.

This clone was observed a few times. The chain couples TRBV28 to TRBJ1-2, with D maybe TRBD1 (5 bases). V gave up 5 bases and J gave up 4 bases, with 14 bases separating them. The CDR3 loop spans 14 amino acids. The V gene's germline CDR1 is MDHEN and CDR2 SYDVKM. The CDR3 sequence is CASSLGHTGYGYTF. Written as DNA, the CDR3 is TGTGCCAGCAGTCTGGGGCACACGGGCTATGGCTACACCTTC.

Here the CDR3 reads CASSVGGMELFF. The CDR3 bases are TGTGCCAGCAGCGTAGGAGGGATGGAGCTGTTTTTT. The chain couples TRBV9 to TRBJ2-2, with D perhaps TRBD2 (5 bases). The CDR3 extends over 12 amino acids. CDR1 and CDR2 (germline): SGDLS, YYNGEE. The ends were cut back, 0 bases at V and 10 bases at J, with 7 bases in the middle.

Only a few counts were recorded for this clone. This chain uses TRBV6-6 with TRBJ1-1, with D unresolved. Germline V gene lookup returns CDR1 MNHNY and CDR2 SVGAGI (reference sequence). Trimming shortened V by 7 bases and J by 1 base, and 13 bases separated the two germline ends. This CDR3 contains 14 residues. The CDR3 DNA reads TGTGCCAGCACCTACGGGTCAGCGAACACTGAAGCTTTCTTT. This codes for CASTYGSANTEAFF.

The chain has TRBV2 and TRBJ2-2; D not resolved. Trimming stripped 4 bases from V and 7 bases from J, with 13 bases between. The CDR3 length is 14 residues. The germline V gene encodes CDR1 SNHLY and CDR2 FYNNEI. CDR3 amino acids: CASSVYRAVGELFF. CDR3 nucleotide sequence: TGTGCCAGCAGTGTCTATAGGGCAGTCGGGGAGCTGTTTTTT.